These T cell receptor beta chains were read from a single sample in a study of T cells in Graves' hyperthyroidism and ophthalmopathy. TCRdb fed the multiplex PCR reads into MiXCR, producing one record per CDR3 protein. The table lists roughly 580,000 distinct CDR3 sequences, under 60% of them singletons. Specimen: peripheral blood or thyroid tissue (not recorded which). The receptors stem from a woman aged 18-30 years with Graves' hyperthyroidism. CDR3s include the opening cysteine and the closing phenylalanine or tryptophan. A D gene is named only where the DNA matches it firmly. Expanded clones are given a class, and other clones once, few, many or no size at all.

D gene | J gene | V gene | clone size | CDR3 DNA | CDR3 protein
. | TRBJ1-1 | TRBV7-9 | few | TGTGCCAGCAGCTTGGGGAATCCGAACACTGAAGCTTTCTTT | CASSLGNPNTEAFF
TRBD1 | TRBJ1-2 | TRBV10-3 | . | TGTGCCATCAGTGAGACAGGGGGCTTTTATGGCTACACCTTC | CAISETGGFYGYTF
. | TRBJ1-1 | TRBV25-1 | many | TGTGCCAGCACGACGAGGGGTACGAAAGCTTTCTTT | CASTTRGTKAFF
. | TRBJ1-2 | TRBV7-9 | . | TGTGCCAGCAGCCAAGTGGTCGCTGGAGAAGGAGACGCCGGGGGCTACACCTTC | CASSQVVAGEGDAGGYTF
. | TRBJ1-2 | TRBV19 | few | TGTGCCAGTACCCTCGCGGGAAAGTCCTCTTATGGCTACACCTTC | CASTLAGKSSYGYTF
. | TRBJ2-4 | TRBV29-1 | . | TGCAGCGCCAGAAACGGCATTCAGTACTTC | CSARNGIQYF
. | TRBJ2-5 | TRBV7-6 | few | TGTGCCAGCAGCTTATGGAAGACGCAAGAGACCCAGTACTTC | CASSLWKTQETQYF
. | TRBJ2-7 | TRBV7-3 | . | TGTGCCAGCAGCCAAGGACCGGACGCGGCCTACGAGCAGTACTTC | CASSQGPDAAYEQYF
. | TRBJ2-7 | TRBV19 | . | TGTGCCAGTAGTGCCCCCAACTACGAGCAGTACTTC | CASSAPNYEQYF
. | TRBJ1-2 | TRBV29-1 | . | TGTGCCTGGAGTCCCCGGGAGAAACTATATGGCTACACCTTC | CAWSPREKLYGYTF
. | TRBJ2-7 | TRBV2 | . | TGTGCCAGCAGTTTGGACAGTTGGGGCGACGAGCAGTACTTC | CASSLDSWGDEQYF
. | TRBJ2-5 | TRBV7-2 | many | TGTGCCAGCAGCCTTAACAGGGTTGGGGAGACCCAGTACTTC | CASSLNRVGETQYF
. | TRBJ1-2 | TRBV12-3/TRBV12-4 | many | TGTGCCAGCAGTTCGGGACAAGGTTTAGCTAACTATGGCTACACCTTC | CASSSGQGLANYGYTF
. | TRBJ1-2 | TRBV2 | . | TGTGCCAGCAGCTCGACTCCATCCTGGTTCTACACCTTC | CASSSTPSWFYTF
TRBD1 | TRBJ1-5 | TRBV5-1 | . | TGCGCCAGCAGCTTGGACAGGGGGGGTGATCAGCCCCAGCATTTT | CASSLDRGGDQPQHF
. | TRBJ1-1 | TRBV7-2 | . | TGTGCCAGCAGCTTAGGGCCACAGAAGGCGATGAACACTGAAGCTTTCTTT | CASSLGPQKAMNTEAFF
. | TRBJ1-5 | TRBV24-1 | . | TGTGCCACCAGTGATTTGAACAGCTACGAGCATTTT | CATSDLNSYEHF
. | TRBJ1-1 | TRBV6-5 | . | TGTGCCATCAGTTACTCCCGGGACAACACTGAAGCTTTCTTT | CAISYSRDNTEAFF
TRBD1 | TRBJ1-3 | TRBV25-1 | . | TGTGCCAGCAGTGAAACTGACAGGGACTCTGGAAACACCATATATTTT | CASSETDRDSGNTIYF
. | TRBJ2-5 | TRBV10-1 | . | TGCGCCAGCAGTCAGGACACGGTCCAAGGGACCCAGTACTTC | CASSQDTVQGTQYF
TRBD1 | TRBJ1-2 | TRBV29-1 | . | TGCAGCGTTTCGACCGGGACAGATAACTATGGCTACACCTTC | CSVSTGTDNYGYTF
. | TRBJ2-5 | TRBV2 | . | TGTGCCAGCGAAAGCGGGTTCACACAAGAGACCCAGTACTTC | CASESGFTQETQYF
TRBD1 | TRBJ1-1 | TRBV7-9 | . | TGTGCCAGCAGCGTAGGGGGGACAGCCCTGAACACTGAAGCTTTCTTT | CASSVGGTALNTEAFF
. | TRBJ1-1 | TRBV7-2 | many | TGTGCCAGCAGCTTACCCGCAGGGACGGACACTGAAGCTTTCTTT | CASSLPAGTDTEAFF
. | TRBJ2-7 | TRBV10-3 | many | TGTGCCATCAGTTCTGACTACGAGCAGTACTTC | CAISSDYEQYF
TRBD1 | TRBJ1-5 | TRBV15 | . | TGTGCCACCAGCTCGGGGACACAGGGGTACAATCAGCCCCAGCATTTT | CATSSGTQGYNQPQHF
. | TRBJ2-2 | TRBV5-1 | few | TGCGCCAGCAGCTTGGGCGCGTTCTCGGGGGAGCTGTTTTTT | CASSLGAFSGELFF
. | TRBJ1-1 | TRBV7-9 | few | TGTGCCAGCAGCCAAATGGGGCACCCAAACACTGAAGCTTTCTTT | CASSQMGHPNTEAFF
TRBD1 | TRBJ1-3 | TRBV25-1 | once | TGTGCCAGCAGTGAAGGGACAGACTCTGGAAACACCATATATTTT | CASSEGTDSGNTIYF
. | TRBJ1-1 | TRBV2 | . | TGTGCCAGCAGCGAAACCGGAGTCTCGAACACTGAAGCTTTCTTT | CASSETGVSNTEAFF
. | TRBJ1-1 | TRBV5-1 | . | TGCGCCAGCAGCTCACAAACAGGGCACATGAACACTGAAGCTTTCTTT | CASSSQTGHMNTEAFF
. | TRBJ2-2 | TRBV10-3 | . | TGTGCCATCAGTGAGTCCGAAGGTTTTAAGGACACCGGGGAGCTGTTTTTT | CAISESEGFKDTGELFF
. | TRBJ1-5 | TRBV27 | once | TGTGCCAGCAGTTTATCCGATCATCAGCCCCAGCATTTT | CASSLSDHQPQHF
TRBD1 | TRBJ2-5 | TRBV10-3 | . | TGTGCCATCAGTGATCCCCTTGACAGGGCGGAGACCCAGCACTTC | CAISDPLDRAETQHF
. | TRBJ1-2 | TRBV10-3 | many | TGTGCCATCAGACTACAGGGTTACGATGGCTACACCTTC | CAIRLQGYDGYTF
. | TRBJ1-3 | TRBV15 | many | TGTGCCACCAGAAGAAGAGACTCTGGAAACACCATATATTTT | CATRRRDSGNTIYF
TRBD1 | TRBJ1-2 | TRBV29-1 | many | TGCAGCACCCGGGACAGGGAGTACTATGGCTACACCTTC | CSTRDREYYGYTF
TRBD1 | TRBJ2-7 | TRBV19 | many | TGTGCCAGTAGTATCGGGACAGACTACGAGCAGTACTTC | CASSIGTDYEQYF
TRBD1 | TRBJ2-5 | TRBV10-3 | . | TGTGCCAGCAGTGAACCGGGACAGGGGACCCAGTACTTC | CASSEPGQGTQYF